This T cell receptor (beta chain) was found in a study of OX40 agonist ivuxolimab in advanced cancers. Study at large: Cancers in dose escalation were hepatocellular, melanoma, renal cell and head and neck. Partial responses, seen in three patients, involved one hepatocellular carcinoma and two cutaneous melanomas.

The method was immunoSEQ multiplex PCR; TCRdb's version includes in-frame clones alone and lacks a portion of them. The sample lists about 68,000 clones; roughly 84% were seen once. V was shortened by 5 bases and J by 1 base, with 14 bases between the two germline ends. The CDR3 is 15 amino acids. Germline CDR1 and CDR2: LNHNV and YYDKDF (reference sequence). Broader study findings: Near-lowest levels of clonal expansion characterized partial responders at 0.1-3.0 mg/kg. At 0.1 to 3.0 mg/kg, clonal expansion of CD4+ and CD8+ blood T cells had occurred by week 6.

About this clone: Its antigen is unidentified.

The sample in question was CD4+ or CD8+ T cells sorted from blood, obtained in a trial of the OX40 agonist ivuxolimab. The V gene is TRBV15, the J gene TRBJ1-1; D possibly corresponds to TRBD1 (5 bases). This receptor was identified in an adult with an advanced solid tumor such as melanoma, head and neck, liver or kidney cancer. The CDR3 loop is CATSPRVLENTEAFF. CDR3 coding DNA: TGTGCCACCAGCCCCAGGGTCTTGGAGAACACTGAAGCTTTCTTT.